The 15 T cell receptor beta chains in this list originate from one sample, sequenced in a study of neurological immune-mediated disorders. TCRdb analysed the 5' RACE reads with MiXCR anew, one entry per CDR3 protein. In the table there are about 14,000 distinct CDR3 sequences, roughly 6.9% of which are singletons. The sample taken for sequencing was CD8+ T cells from blood. The receptors were sampled from a woman aged 40 to 50 in good health.

This clonotype was picked up many times. V is TRBV27 and J is TRBJ2-3; D ambiguous. Germline-derived CDR1 and CDR2 are MNHEY and SMNVEV (reference sequence). The germline V and J ends were trimmed by 8 bases and 4 bases, with 19 bases remaining between them. The CDR3 has 15 residues. The CDR3 region has the DNA TGTGCCAGCCAGAAAGGCCTAAAATGGTCAGATACGCAGTATTTT. This encodes CASQKGLKWSDTQYF.

By proportion, this clonotype is medium-sized. The chain joins TRBV2 to TRBJ1-1, with a weak D call TRBD1 (5 bases). CDR1 is SNHLY and CDR2 is FYNNEI in the germline V gene. This CDR3 is 13 amino acids long. The V gene lost 3 bases and the J gene lost 6 bases, with 11 bases spanning the gap. The CDR3 loop is CASSDGGVAEAFF. The CDR3 DNA reads as TGTGCCAGCAGTGATGGAGGGGTGGCTGAAGCTTTCTTT.

Notes on this clonotype: Because the CDR3's place on the DNA is in doubt, the DNA is left out and the CDR3 is given as listed by TCRdb. This chain connects TRBV21-1 to TRBJ1-2. TRBV21-1 is noted as a pseudogene. The CDR3 has 24 residues if both end residues are counted. CDR3 amino acids: CASSFYICSARDPRARTSNYGYTF.

This clonotype was seen many times. The CDR3 is CASSVGGYGNTIYF. Written as DNA, the CDR3 is TGTGCCAGCAGCGTAGGAGGGTACGGAAACACCATATATTTT. The chain has TRBV9 and TRBJ1-3; D unclear. The CDR3 has 14 amino acids. The V and J ends lost 0 bases and 4 bases respectively, with 8 bases between them. Germline CDR1 SGDLS, CDR2 YYNGEE.

This clonotype has at least ten counts. This chain connects TRBV5-1 to TRBJ2-3; TRBD1 is a possible D gene (6 bases). The CDR3 consists of 16 residues. Germline assignment: CDR1 SGHRS and CDR2 YFSETQ. Trimming took 7 bases from V and 4 from J, leaving 22 bases between them. The CDR3 spells CASGYETGTPSDTQYF. The DNA of the CDR3 is TGCGCCAGCGGATACGAAACAGGGACACCTTCAGATACGCAGTATTTT. Full variable domain (rest looked up from reference TRBV5-1 and TRBJ2-3): KAGVTQTPRYLIKTRGQQVTLSCSPISGHRSVSWYQQTPGQGLQFLFEYFSETQRNKGNFPGRFSGRQFSNSRSEMNVSTLELGDSALYLCASGYETGTPSDTQYFGPGTRLTVL.

This clonotype was detected ten times or more. This chain connects TRBV7-2 to TRBJ1-2, with D unresolved. V was cut by 1 base and J by 8 bases, with 11 bases left in between. The CDR3 has 13 amino acids. Germline values: CDR1 SGHTA, CDR2 FQGNSA. This CDR3 reads CASSLVAGGGYTF. The CDR3 DNA follows: TGTGCCAGCAGCTTAGTGGCAGGAGGAGGCTACACCTTC.

This clonotype was counted ten times or more. The genes are TRBV25-1 and TRBJ1-2; tentatively, D is TRBD1 (5 bases). V gave up 4 bases and J gave up 3 bases, with 15 bases separating them. The CDR3 is 15 amino acids. Germline assignment: CDR1 MGHDK and CDR2 SYGVNS. The CDR3 spells CASSAAGGHYYGYTF. CDR3 in DNA: TGTGCCAGCAGTGCTGCCGGCGGACATTACTATGGCTACACCTTC.

This clonotype was seen repeatedly, ten times or more. The chain joins TRBV6-1 to TRBJ2-7; no clear D. Germline values: CDR1 MNHNS, CDR2 SASEGT. CDR3 length: 13 amino acids. Between the trimmed V and J ends, which lost 1 base and 3 bases, there was a span of 7 bases. CDR3 in amino acids: CASSEVLGYEQYF. CDR3 bases: TGTGCCAGCAGTGAAGTCTTGGGCTACGAGCAGTACTTC.

In its sample, this clonotype was seen many times. The CDR3 is CASSQEGTYEQYF. The CDR3 bases are TGTGCCAGCAGCCAAGAGGGCACCTACGAGCAGTACTTC. The genes are TRBV3-1 and TRBJ2-7; D is unresolved. The CDR3 extends over 13 amino acids. Trimming shortened V by 0 bases and J by 2 bases, and 5 bases separated the two germline ends. The V gene's germline CDR1 is LGHDT and CDR2 YNNKEL (reference sequence).

The CDR3: CATSSMWAAGELFF. The CDR3 DNA reads TGTGCCACCAGCAGTATGTGGGCGGCCGGGGAGCTGTTTTTT. The chain combines TRBV15 with TRBJ2-2, with D unclear. The V gene's germline CDR1 is LNHNV and CDR2 YYDKDF (reference sequence). The V and J ends lost 3 bases and 6 bases respectively, with 11 bases between them. This CDR3 spans 14 amino acids.

This clonotype is classed as medium-sized. This rearrangement joins TRBV12-3 or TRBV12-4 to TRBJ2-5; TRBD2 aligns across 11 bases. This CDR3 contains 14 residues. With 8 bases clipped from V and 2 bases from J, the junction kept 4 bases outside the gene matches. For the CDR3, the DNA is TGTGCCAGCGCGGGACTAGCGGAGCAAGAGACCCAGTACTTC. It encodes CASAGLAEQETQYF.

This clonotype was recorded at least ten times. This chain links TRBV4-1 with TRBJ2-1; D is perhaps TRBD1 or TRBD2 (5 bases each). Germline V gene sequence: CDR1 MGHRA, CDR2 YSYEKL. This CDR3 is built from 16 residues. V was clipped by 0 bases and J by 3 bases, with 12 bases between them. The CDR3 DNA follows: TGCGCCAGCAGCCAAGAAGATGAGGGGTTCTACAATGAGCAGTTCTTC. The encoded protein is CASSQEDEGFYNEQFF.

There are many counts of this clonotype. The chain employs TRBV7-3 and TRBJ1-4; the D is unclear. This CDR3 has 16 amino acids. Trimming stripped 5 bases from V and 1 base from J, with 14 bases between. Germline V gives CDR1 SGHTA, CDR2 FQGTGA. CDR3 in DNA: TGTGCCAGCAGCCCCCTTCTCACCGTAACTAATGAAAAACTGTTTTTT. It codes for CASSPLLTVTNEKLFF.

This clonotype was seen many times. This sequence joins TRBV20-1 and TRBJ2-5, with D unresolved. Germline CDR1 and CDR2: DFQATT and SNEGSKA (reference sequence). The CDR3 sequence is 13 residues long. Trimming pared 3 bases from V and 4 bases from J, leaving 12 bases between. The CDR3 loop is CSARVEHRETQYF. Here the CDR3 DNA reads TGCAGTGCTAGGGTGGAACACAGAGAGACCCAGTACTTC.

This clonotype was observed many times. Here the CDR3 DNA reads TGTGCCAGCAGTGGATCCGGGACTAGACAATACAATGAGCAGTTCTTC. Protein: CASSGSGTRQYNEQFF. This chain uses TRBV12-3 or TRBV12-4 with TRBJ2-1; 8 nucleotides line up with TRBD2. V lost 5 bases, J lost 4 bases, and 10 bases stayed unmatched. CDR3 size: 16 residues.